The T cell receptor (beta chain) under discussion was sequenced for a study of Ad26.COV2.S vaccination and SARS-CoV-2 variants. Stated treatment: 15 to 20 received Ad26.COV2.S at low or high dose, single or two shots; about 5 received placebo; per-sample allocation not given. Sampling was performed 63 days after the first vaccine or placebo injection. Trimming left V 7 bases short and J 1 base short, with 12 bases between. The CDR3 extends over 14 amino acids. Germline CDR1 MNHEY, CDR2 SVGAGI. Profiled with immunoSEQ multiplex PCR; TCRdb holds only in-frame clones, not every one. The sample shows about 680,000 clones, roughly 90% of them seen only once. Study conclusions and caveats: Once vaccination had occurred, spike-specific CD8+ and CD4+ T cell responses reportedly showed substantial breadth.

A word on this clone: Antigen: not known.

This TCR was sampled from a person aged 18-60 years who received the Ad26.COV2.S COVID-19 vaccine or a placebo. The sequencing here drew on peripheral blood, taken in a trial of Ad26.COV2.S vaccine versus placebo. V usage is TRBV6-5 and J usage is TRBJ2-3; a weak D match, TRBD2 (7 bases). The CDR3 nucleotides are TGTGCCAGCACCGGGGGGCCAGGCACAGATACGCAGTATTTT. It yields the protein CASTGGPGTDTQYF.